This TCR beta chain was documented in a study of T cells in Graves' hyperthyroidism and ophthalmopathy. The overall study: Peripheral blood specimens were obtained at initial diagnosis, prior to any treatment. Study-wide points: Blood also showed most of the thyroid clonotypes that were expanded above 0.001.

From RNA transcripts, TCR beta CDR3 regions were amplified. The study used the HTBI primer set for a first-round RT-PCR of the TCR CDR3. TCRdb re-called the multiplex PCR reads with MiXCR, one entry per CDR3 protein. The data show under 250,000 distinct CDR3 sequences, 15% to 20% seen once. This clonotype was seen a handful of times. Its specificity is unknown. V shed 4 bases and J shed 6 bases, with 10 bases lying between them. This CDR3 is built from 12 residues. Germline CDR1 is WSHSY and CDR2 is SAAADI. Clinical symptoms, serum thyroxine and TRAb, thyroid ultrasound and orbital computed tomography were used for the diagnoses.

The TCR sequence derives from a man aged 50-59 years with Graves' hyperthyroidism. The rearrangement uses TRBV10-2 and TRBJ2-7; D uncertain. The sequenced sample was blood. CDR3 DNA sequence: TGCGCCAGCAGTGGTAGGAGTGGCGAGCAGTACTTC. It encodes CASSGRSGEQYF.